This TCR beta chain is from a study of response to subunit inactivated influenza vaccine. Study-level points and caveats: The authors proposed limited new T cell recruitment per seasonal influenza vaccination.

Using its own MiXCR run on the RT-PCR reads, TCRdb lists one record per CDR3 protein. The sample has about 500,000 distinct CDR3 sequences, more than 15% seen once. This clonotype was recorded many times. Its cognate antigen is unknown. The CDR3 sequence is 11 residues long. V was pared by 8 bases and J by 9 bases, with 17 bases between. Germline values: CDR1 DFQATT, CDR2 SNEGSKA (reference sequence). The chain carries TRBV20-1 and TRBJ2-7; D might be TRBD1 (6 bases). This receptor was taken from a man in his fifties or sixties who received an inactivated influenza vaccine. The sequenced sample was CD4+ T cells sorted from PBMCs, obtained around 25 months after vaccination. CDR3 sequence (DNA): TGCAGTCAACGAACGCAGGGGAGGCAGTACTTC. Translated, it gives CSQRTQGRQYF.